The 28 T cell receptor beta chains below all came from one sample that was sequenced in a study of blood T cell repertoires in COVID-19. The method was immunoSEQ multiplex PCR; TCRdb's version includes in-frame clones alone and lacks a portion of them. The sample has 140,000 or so clones; about four fifths are singletons. What was sequenced was peripheral blood. All receptors derive from a man aged 70 or older who had recovered from COVID-19.

This rearrangement joins TRBV9 to TRBJ2-5; 9 bases line up with TRBD2. This CDR3 region has 14 residues. The V and J ends lost 3 bases and 5 bases, in that order; junction bases with no gene match: 5. Germline V gene sequence: CDR1 SGDLS, CDR2 YYNGEE. The DNA of the CDR3 is TGTGCCAGCAGCGCGGCGGGAGGGTTGGAGACCCAGTACTTC. It yields the protein CASSAAGGLETQYF.

V is TRBV4-2 and J is TRBJ2-2, with 7 bases aligning to TRBD2. The CDR3 runs to 15 residues. Trimming took 0 bases from V and 4 from J; bases not matched to a gene: 2. Germline V CDR1 and CDR2: LGHNA, YNFKEQ. CDR3 DNA sequence: TGTGCCAGCAGCCAAGAGACTAGCTTCACCGGGGAGCTGTTTTTT. This sequence encodes CASSQETSFTGELFF.

The sample holds one count of this clone. This chain joins TRBV30 and TRBJ2-1; weak D call: TRBD2 (6 bases). There are 15 residues in the CDR3. In germline, CDR1 is GTSNPN, CDR2 SVGIG (reference sequence). The V gene lost 0 bases and the J gene lost 7 bases, with 16 bases spanning the gap. CDR3 sequence: CAWSVGAGYRNEQFF. DNA of the CDR3: TGTGCCTGGAGTGTGGGCGCGGGGTATCGAAATGAGCAGTTCTTC.

The V gene is TRBV18, the J gene TRBJ1-1, with 7 nucleotides matching TRBD1. With V trimmed by 3 bases and J by 0 bases, 7 bases remained unmatched. CDR1 is KGHSH, CDR2 LQKENI, per germline. CDR3 length: 16 residues. The DNA for the CDR3 is TGTGCCAGCTCACCCTTAAGACAGGGCATGAACACTGAAGCTTTCTTT. This codes for CASSPLRQGMNTEAFF. The full variable domain, its missing parts supplied by reference TRBV18 and TRBJ1-1, is NAGVMQNPRHLVRRRGQEARLRCSPMKGHSHVYWYRQLPEEGLKFMVYLQKENIIDESGMPKERFSAEFPKEGPSILRIQQVVRGDSAAYFCASSPLRQGMNTEAFFGQGTRLTVV.

The chain is built from TRBV30 and TRBJ1-2, with D hard to call. Trimming removed 0 bases at V and 8 bases at J, with 10 bases between. CDR3 size: 12 residues. Germline CDR1 reads GTSNPN; CDR2 reads SVGIG (reference sequence). The CDR3 loop reads CAWSVQFLGYTF. The DNA of the CDR3 is TGTGCCTGGAGTGTACAATTTTTGGGCTACACCTTC.

The chain employs TRBV4-1 and TRBJ2-2; TRBD2 matches at 10 bases. V shed 4 bases and J 4 bases; nucleotides not matched to a gene: 3. CDR1 and CDR2 (germline): MGHRA, YSYEKL. CDR3 length: 15 amino acids. This CDR3 is CASSPAGGLTGELFF. In nucleotides, the CDR3 is TGCGCCAGCAGCCCAGCGGGAGGGCTCACCGGGGAGCTGTTTTTT.

The V call is TRBV7-2, the J call TRBJ2-5; D not resolved. This CDR3 contains 15 residues. Germline lookup yields CDR1 SGHTA and CDR2 FQGNSA. V lost 2 bases to trimming and J lost 0 bases, with 10 bases between them. The CDR3, as DNA: TGTGCCAGCAGCTTATCCTCTAGTGACCAAGAGACCCAGTACTTC. Protein product: CASSLSSSDQETQYF.

Comment on this clone: The same CDR3 arises from other DNA sequences in this sample as well. J is TRBJ1-2 and V is TRBV5-4; 7 bases align to TRBD1. Germline V gene data show CDR1 as SGHNT and CDR2 as YYREEE (reference sequence). The CDR3 extends over 13 amino acids. J gave up 1 base and V 5 bases, and 2 bases lay outside the gene matches. The CDR3 coding sequence is TGTGCCAGCAGTAGGGACAGTAACTATGGCTACACCTTC. Protein sequence: CASSRDSNYGYTF.

The rearrangement joins TRBV7-9 to TRBJ2-3, with D unresolved. Trimming left V 8 bases short and J 0 bases short, with 9 bases between. The CDR3 spans 13 residues. Germline V gene lookup returns CDR1 SEHNR and CDR2 FQNEAQ (reference sequence). The CDR3 DNA reads as TGTGCCAGCTTGAAAAGCAGCACAGATACGCAGTATTTT. It translates to CASLKSSTDTQYF. The entire variable domain, with the rest obtained from reference TRBV7-9 and TRBJ2-3, is as follows: DTGVSQNPRHKITKRGQNVTFRCDPISEHNRLYWYRQTLGQGPEFLTYFQNEAQLEKSRLLSDRFSAERPKGSFSTLEIQRTEQGDSAMYLCASLKSSTDTQYFGPGTRLTVL.

The chain combines TRBV18 with TRBJ2-2, with D possibly being TRBD1 (6 bases). The germline V gene encodes CDR1 KGHSH and CDR2 LQKENI. V was cut by 1 base and J by 4 bases, with 13 bases left in between. This CDR3 has 16 residues. The CDR3 nucleotides read TGTGCCAGCTCACCACGGTCGGGACAAATCACCGGGGAGCTGTTTTTT. It encodes CASSPRSGQITGELFF.

The rearrangement joins TRBV18 to TRBJ2-2, with D possibly TRBD2 on 6 matching bases. Per the germline V gene, CDR1 is KGHSH and CDR2 is LQKENI. This CDR3 has 15 residues. V was trimmed by 3 bases and J by 2 bases, leaving 10 bases between them. CDR3 sequence (DNA): TGTGCCAGCTCACCCACGGGAGCAAACACCGGGGAGCTGTTTTTT. It specifies CASSPTGANTGELFF.

The chain has TRBV12-3 or TRBV12-4 and TRBJ1-4, with D tentatively TRBD1 (5 bases). Trimming cost V 7 bases and J 12 bases, with 15 bases left between them. This CDR3 has 12 residues. The CDR3 region has the DNA TGTGCCAGCACCACCATGGGGGGAGAACTGTTTTTT. Its translation: CASTTMGGELFF.

The chain carries TRBV29-1 and TRBJ2-7; TRBD2 aligns across 7 bases. The CDR3 runs to 12 residues. V was clipped by 2 bases and J by 6 bases; unmatched bases: 4. The germline V gene encodes CDR1 SQVTM and CDR2 ANQGSEA. Here the CDR3 reads CSVEWEGAEQYF. CDR3 DNA: TGCAGCGTTGAATGGGAGGGCGCCGAGCAGTACTTC.

This clone was observed a single time. The chain carries TRBV20-1 and TRBJ2-4; D possibly corresponds to TRBD2 (5 bases). CDR1 is DFQATT and CDR2 is SNEGSKA in the germline V gene (reference sequence). The CDR3 sequence is 15 residues long. Trimming took 3 bases from V and 0 from J, leaving 12 bases between them. CDR3 protein: CSASTEGIAKNIQYF. As DNA, the CDR3 is TGCAGTGCTAGTACCGAGGGAATAGCCAAAAACATTCAGTACTTC.

This clone has only one observation. The chain couples TRBV6-5 to TRBJ2-7; D is possibly TRBD1 (7 bases). Germline V gives CDR1 MNHEY, CDR2 SVGAGI. This CDR3 is built from 14 residues. Trimming cost V 6 bases and J 2 bases, with 14 bases left between them. DNA for the CDR3: TGTGCCAGCAGCGACAGGGCTAGCGCCTACGAGCAGTACTTC. Protein sequence: CASSDRASAYEQYF.

This chain uses TRBV5-6 with TRBJ2-7; maybe TRBD1 (5 bases). Germline CDR1 is SGHDT and CDR2 is YYEEEE. This CDR3 contains 9 residues. Trimming left V 10 bases short and J 12 bases short, with 14 bases between. As DNA, the CDR3 is TGTGCCCAAGTGGGGCCCCTGTACTTC. Its protein is CAQVGPLYF.

The chain couples TRBV18 to TRBJ1-3; a weak D match, TRBD1 (6 bases). CDR3 size: 17 residues. CDR1 is KGHSH and CDR2 is LQKENI in the germline V gene. Trimming shortened V by 2 bases and J by 0 bases, and 14 bases separated the two germline ends. In DNA form, the CDR3 reads TGTGCCAGCTCACCAAACAGGGCGGGCCTCTCTGGAAACACCATATATTTT. As protein: CASSPNRAGLSGNTIYF.

Note on this clone: An end of the junction does not agree with germline; a read error may underlie this. V usage is TRBV5-1 and J usage is TRBJ2-7; TRBD2 agrees at 8 bases. Per germline, CDR1 SGHRS and CDR2 YFSETQ. This CDR3 comprises 17 residues. In DNA, the CDR3 is TGCGCCAGCAGCCATGAATTTATCGGGAGGGCCTCCCACGAGCAGTACTTC. Amino acid sequence: CASSHEFIGRASHEQYF. The full variable domain, rest sourced from reference TRBV5-1 and TRBJ2-7, is KAGVTQTPRYLIKTRGQQVTLSCSPISGHRSVSWYQQTPGQGLQFLFEYFSETQRNKGNFPGRFSGRQFSNSRSEMNVSTLELGDSALYLCASSHEFIGRASHEQYFGPGTRLTVT.

This clone was seen just once. The rearrangement joins TRBV5-1 to TRBJ2-3, with 9 bases that match TRBD1. Germline trimming cut 2 bases from V and 0 bases from J; bases unmatched to any gene: 4. This CDR3 has 16 residues. CDR1 and CDR2 (germline): SGHRS, YFSETQ. The CDR3 DNA reads as TGCGCCAGCAGCTTCTTAGGACAGGGGAGCACAGATACGCAGTATTTT. Protein sequence: CASSFLGQGSTDTQYF.

The CDR3 loop reads CASSHSSGQNEKLFF. CDR3 nucleotides: TGTGCCAGCAGCCACTCTTCGGGACAGAACGAAAAACTGTTTTTT. This rearrangement joins TRBV3-1 (or the pseudogene TRBV3-2) to TRBJ1-4, with TRBD1 matching over 7 bases. Germline assignment: CDR1 LGHDT and CDR2 YNNKEL (reference sequence). The CDR3 spans 15 residues. The V gene end was trimmed by 3 bases and the J gene end by 8 bases; junction bases not matched to a gene: 9.

This chain joins TRBV12-3 or TRBV12-4 and TRBJ2-1; the D is unclear. The CDR3 covers 11 residues. The ends were cut back, 6 bases at V and 8 bases at J, with 8 bases in the middle. CDR3 bases: TGTGCCAGCAGCACGGGTGATGAGCAGTTCTTC. This encodes CASSTGDEQFF.

The V call is TRBV5-1, the J call TRBJ2-7; D remains ambiguous. Germline values: CDR1 SGHRS, CDR2 YFSETQ. Trimming cost V 2 bases and J 0 bases, with 6 bases left between them. The CDR3 runs 13 residues. CDR3 nucleotide sequence: TGCGCCAGCAGCTTCAGGTTCTCCTACGAGCAGTACTTC. Amino acids: CASSFRFSYEQYF.

This chain connects TRBV28 to TRBJ1-5, with D possibly being TRBD1 (6 bases). The CDR3 runs 17 residues. The V end was cut by 9 bases, the J end by 0 bases, with 21 bases between. Germline V CDR1 and CDR2: MDHEN, SYDVKM. The CDR3 DNA is TGTGCCAGTTGGTTTGGGGGGGGCCGGTATAGCAATCAGCCCCAGCATTTT. It yields the protein CASWFGGGRYSNQPQHF.

This chain joins TRBV5-1 and TRBJ1-5; a weak D match, TRBD1 (6 bases). CDR1 is SGHRS and CDR2 is YFSETQ in the germline V gene. Trimming cost V 4 bases and J 0 bases, with 11 bases left between them. This CDR3 contains 15 residues. The CDR3 loop is CASSPGQYSNQPQHF. In nucleotides, the CDR3 is TGCGCCAGCAGCCCAGGACAGTATAGCAATCAGCCCCAGCATTTT.

The chain links TRBV27 to TRBJ2-7, with 7 bases matching TRBD2. The CDR3 is 17 amino acids. CDR1 and CDR2 from the germline V gene are MNHEY and SMNVEV (reference sequence). Losses at the gene ends were 3 bases for V and 5 bases for J; bases not matched to a gene: 16. The CDR3 DNA sequence: TGTGCCAGCAGTTTCCTACGACCTAGAGGGAGGGCCGACGAGCAGTACTTC. This sequence encodes CASSFLRPRGRADEQYF.

There are many counts of this clone. This chain's CDR3 is CASSEGQGAGDTQYF. In nucleotides, the CDR3 is TGTGCCAGCAGCGAGGGACAGGGGGCAGGAGATACGCAGTATTTT. The chain is built from TRBV7-9 and TRBJ2-3; 12 positions agree with TRBD1. Germline V gene lookup returns CDR1 SEHNR and CDR2 FQNEAQ (reference sequence). Trimming at V came to 5 bases and at J to 5 bases, leaving 5 bases not matched to a gene. This CDR3 is built from 15 residues. Full variable domain (rest looked up from reference TRBV7-9 and TRBJ2-3): DTGVSQNPRHKITKRGQNVTFRCDPISEHNRLYWYRQTLGQGPEFLTYFQNEAQLEKSRLLSDRFSAERPKGSFSTLEIQRTEQGDSAMYLCASSEGQGAGDTQYFGPGTRLTVL.

This chain links TRBV18 with TRBJ1-2, with D hard to call. CDR3 length: 15 amino acids. In germline, CDR1 is KGHSH, CDR2 LQKENI. Deletions cut 2 bases from V and 4 bases from J, with 14 bases between. This CDR3 reads CASSPETPGAYGYTF. CDR3 in DNA: TGTGCCAGCTCACCAGAGACCCCAGGCGCCTATGGCTACACCTTC.

This chain uses TRBV18 with TRBJ1-1; a weak D match, TRBD1 (6 bases). Per germline, CDR1 KGHSH and CDR2 LQKENI. The ends were cut back, 1 base at V and 5 bases at J, with 14 bases in the middle. CDR3 length: 15 amino acids. Written as DNA, the CDR3 is TGTGCCAGCTCACCACTACTGGCAGGGGAGACTGAAGCTTTCTTT. It specifies CASSPLLAGETEAFF.